This is a list of T cell receptor beta chains from one sample in a study of T-cell memory formation after mild COVID-19. TCRdb redid the calling of the 5' RACE reads with MiXCR, one entry per CDR3 protein. The sample has more than 25,000 distinct CDR3 sequences, about 7.4% seen once. The sample comprised PBMCs or a T cell subset sorted from them (not recorded which). These receptors originate from an adult woman who had mild COVID-19 (a few samples of this study predate the infection). Cell type and time point are not known. Each CDR3 is given with its conserved first and last residue. A D gene is named only where the DNA matches it firmly. Size values are once, few and many counts, or a class for expanded clones, and some rows have none.

V gene: TRBV27; J gene: TRBJ1-5; D gene: TRBD1; clone size: many; CDR3 DNA: TGTGCCAGCAGGAGACAGGGGGGGAGCAATCAGCCCCAGCATTTT; CDR3 protein: CASRRQGGSNQPQHF
V gene: TRBV6-5; J gene: TRBJ1-2; D gene: NA; clone size: NA; CDR3 DNA: TGTGCCAGCAGTCAACCCCCCGGGGAGGGGGGCTACACCTTC; CDR3 protein: CASSQPPGEGGYTF
V gene: TRBV19; J gene: TRBJ1-2; D gene: NA; clone size: few; CDR3 DNA: TGTGCCAGTAGTATAGCAGGGATAAACGGCTACACCTTC; CDR3 protein: CASSIAGINGYTF
V gene: TRBV5-1; J gene: TRBJ2-2; D gene: TRBD1; clone size: many; CDR3 DNA: TGCGCCAGCAGACCCCGACAGGGGGCCGACACCGGGGAGCTGTTTTTT; CDR3 protein: CASRPRQGADTGELFF
V gene: TRBV4-2; J gene: TRBJ2-3; D gene: NA; clone size: many; CDR3 DNA: TGTGCCAGCAGCCATACCGGGCCCTCAGCACCAGATACGCAGTATTTT; CDR3 protein: CASSHTGPSAPDTQYF
V gene: TRBV2; J gene: TRBJ2-3; D gene: TRBD2; clone size: medium-sized; CDR3 DNA: TGTGCCAGCAGTGGGGTTAGCGGGAGCGCAGATACGCAGTATTTT; CDR3 protein: CASSGVSGSADTQYF
V gene: TRBV19; J gene: TRBJ2-1; D gene: TRBD2; clone size: NA; CDR3 DNA: TGTGCCAGTAGTATCGCCCTGGCGGTCCAGCGGGGGGACAATGAGCAGTTCTTC; CDR3 protein: CASSIALAVQRGDNEQFF
V gene: TRBV20-1; J gene: TRBJ1-2; D gene: NA; clone size: many; CDR3 DNA: TGCAGTGCTAGATCCGCCTATGGCCATGGCTACACCTTC; CDR3 protein: CSARSAYGHGYTF
V gene: TRBV7-3; J gene: TRBJ2-2; D gene: TRBD2; clone size: many; CDR3 DNA: TGTGCCAGCAGCTTAGCCCCCAGCGGGGGGATGGGCACCGGGGAGCTGTTTTTT; CDR3 protein: CASSLAPSGGMGTGELFF
V gene: TRBV12-3/TRBV12-4; J gene: TRBJ1-1; D gene: NA; clone size: many; CDR3 DNA: TGTGCCAGCACCGTGGGGCGACAAAGAGGAACTGAAGCTTTCTTT; CDR3 protein: CASTVGRQRGTEAFF
V gene: TRBV2; J gene: TRBJ1-2; D gene: TRBD1; clone size: many; CDR3 DNA: TGTGCCAGCAGTTTACAGGGGGCGCCTGGCTACACCTTC; CDR3 protein: CASSLQGAPGYTF
V gene: TRBV12-3/TRBV12-4; J gene: TRBJ2-2; D gene: TRBD1; clone size: many; CDR3 DNA: TGTGCCAGCAGTTTCGGGACAGGGGGTAACACCGGGGAGCTGTTTTTT; CDR3 protein: CASSFGTGGNTGELFF
V gene: TRBV7-2; J gene: TRBJ1-5; D gene: TRBD1; clone size: many; CDR3 DNA: TGTGCCAGCAGCGGACAGGGCAATCAGCCCCAGCATTTT; CDR3 protein: CASSGQGNQPQHF
V gene: TRBV20-1; J gene: TRBJ2-5; D gene: TRBD2; clone size: many; CDR3 DNA: TGCAGTGCCTTCGCTAGCGGGGGGCCTATCCAAGAGACCCAGTACTTC; CDR3 protein: CSAFASGGPIQETQYF
V gene: TRBV4-2; J gene: TRBJ2-2; D gene: NA; clone size: many; CDR3 DNA: TGTGCCAGCAGCCAAGATCGAATCACCAGGGGGGAGCTGTTTTTT; CDR3 protein: CASSQDRITRGELFF
V gene: TRBV5-1; J gene: TRBJ1-1; D gene: TRBD1; clone size: many; CDR3 DNA: TGCGCCAGCAGCTGGACAGGGGAGAACACTGAAGCTTTCTTT; CDR3 protein: CASSWTGENTEAFF
V gene: TRBV7-3; J gene: TRBJ2-7; D gene: TRBD2; clone size: many; CDR3 DNA: TGTGCCAGCTCTAGACTAGCGGGGTACGAGCAGTACTTC; CDR3 protein: CASSRLAGYEQYF
V gene: TRBV18; J gene: TRBJ1-2; D gene: NA; clone size: many; CDR3 DNA: TGTGCCAGCTCACCCCAGGATAACTATGGCTACACCTTC; CDR3 protein: CASSPQDNYGYTF
V gene: TRBV18; J gene: TRBJ2-7; D gene: TRBD1; clone size: many; CDR3 DNA: TGTGCCAGCTCACCAGGGACAGGGGGAACGGGGGAGCAGTACTTC; CDR3 protein: CASSPGTGGTGEQYF
V gene: TRBV12-3/TRBV12-4; J gene: TRBJ2-7; D gene: TRBD1; clone size: medium-sized; CDR3 DNA: TGTGCCAGCAGTCCGGACAGGGCGGCCTACGAGCAGTACTTC; CDR3 protein: CASSPDRAAYEQYF
V gene: TRBV27; J gene: TRBJ2-7; D gene: NA; clone size: many; CDR3 DNA: TGTGCCAGCGCCGGGACCCCCTACTACGAGCAGTACTTC; CDR3 protein: CASAGTPYYEQYF
V gene: TRBV20-1; J gene: TRBJ1-2; D gene: TRBD1; clone size: many; CDR3 DNA: TGCAGTGCTAGAGTAGGCAGGGGGCGAGACTATGGCTACACCTTC; CDR3 protein: CSARVGRGRDYGYTF
V gene: TRBV28; J gene: TRBJ2-3; D gene: NA; clone size: many; CDR3 DNA: TGTGCCAGCAGTGAAGCGGATACGCAGTATTTT; CDR3 protein: CASSEADTQYF
V gene: TRBV4-1; J gene: TRBJ2-3; D gene: NA; clone size: NA; CDR3 DNA: TGCGCCAGCAGCCAAGTTAGCGAGGGCACAGATACGCAGTATTTT; CDR3 protein: CASSQVSEGTDTQYF
V gene: TRBV7-8; J gene: TRBJ2-5; D gene: NA; clone size: few; CDR3 DNA: TGTGCCAGCAGCTTAGGGGGGGTCGAACAAGAGACCCAGTACTTC; CDR3 protein: CASSLGGVEQETQYF
V gene: TRBV11-2; J gene: TRBJ2-3; D gene: NA; clone size: many; CDR3 DNA: TGTGCCAGCAGCTTCCGTATGGACGGCACAGATACGCAGTATTTT; CDR3 protein: CASSFRMDGTDTQYF
V gene: TRBV4-2; J gene: TRBJ2-7; D gene: TRBD1; clone size: many; CDR3 DNA: TGTGCCAGCAGTGGGGGACAGGGAGCCTACGAGCAGTACTTC; CDR3 protein: CASSGGQGAYEQYF
V gene: TRBV19; J gene: TRBJ2-1; D gene: TRBD2; clone size: few; CDR3 DNA: TGTGCCAGTAGCCTCAGGACTAGCGGGGGTCGAGGGCAGTTCTTC; CDR3 protein: CASSLRTSGGRGQFF
V gene: TRBV12-3/TRBV12-4; J gene: TRBJ1-6; D gene: NA; clone size: many; CDR3 DNA: TGTGCCAGCAGTCCGGACAGAGATTCACCCCTCCACTTT; CDR3 protein: CASSPDRDSPLHF
V gene: TRBV29-1; J gene: TRBJ1-2; D gene: TRBD1; clone size: many; CDR3 DNA: TGCAGCGTTGTCCCGTTGACAGGGGATAACTATGGCTACACCTTC; CDR3 protein: CSVVPLTGDNYGYTF
V gene: TRBV24-1; J gene: TRBJ2-3; D gene: NA; clone size: many; CDR3 DNA: TGTGCCACCAGTGCTTCTTCAGGGCCGGTAGGTACGCAGTATTTT; CDR3 protein: CATSASSGPVGTQYF
V gene: TRBV30; J gene: TRBJ2-1; D gene: NA; clone size: many; CDR3 DNA: TGTGCCTGGAGACTTAGCGTGGATGAGCAGTTCTTC; CDR3 protein: CAWRLSVDEQFF
V gene: TRBV6-4; J gene: TRBJ1-2; D gene: NA; clone size: many; CDR3 DNA: TGTGCCAGCAGTGACTACAAGGGGTCAGGTGGCTACACCTTC; CDR3 protein: CASSDYKGSGGYTF
V gene: TRBV27; J gene: TRBJ2-7; D gene: NA; clone size: many; CDR3 DNA: TGTGCCAGCAGTTTATCGCTCGGCGGCTCCTACGAGCAGTACTTC; CDR3 protein: CASSLSLGGSYEQYF
V gene: TRBV30; J gene: TRBJ2-1; D gene: NA; clone size: many; CDR3 DNA: TGTGCCTGGGCCGGCAGGACGCCATACAATGAGCAGTTCTTC; CDR3 protein: CAWAGRTPYNEQFF
V gene: TRBV7-3; J gene: TRBJ2-5; D gene: TRBD1; clone size: many; CDR3 DNA: TGTGCCAGCGGCAGGGGGCCCCAAGAGACCCAGTACTTC; CDR3 protein: CASGRGPQETQYF
V gene: TRBV5-1; J gene: TRBJ2-5; D gene: TRBD2; clone size: many; CDR3 DNA: TGCGCCAGCAGCTCCGGGACTAGACAAGAGACCCAGTACTTC; CDR3 protein: CASSSGTRQETQYF
V gene: TRBV4-2; J gene: TRBJ2-3; D gene: NA; clone size: many; CDR3 DNA: TGTGCCAGCAGCCCGCAGGGAGCAGATACGCAGTATTTT; CDR3 protein: CASSPQGADTQYF
V gene: TRBV11-3; J gene: TRBJ2-3; D gene: NA; clone size: NA; CDR3 DNA: TGTGCCAGCAGCTTAAGGGGGTCCACAGATACGCAGTATTTT; CDR3 protein: CASSLRGSTDTQYF
V gene: TRBV5-1; J gene: TRBJ2-3; D gene: NA; clone size: few; CDR3 DNA: TGCGCCAGCAGCTGGGAGGGGGCAGATACGCAGTATTTT; CDR3 protein: CASSWEGADTQYF
V gene: TRBV2; J gene: TRBJ2-7; D gene: NA; clone size: few; CDR3 DNA: TGTGCCAGTTCTACAGTCCCAGGCTACGAGCAGTACTTC; CDR3 protein: CASSTVPGYEQYF
V gene: TRBV11-2; J gene: TRBJ2-1; D gene: NA; clone size: NA; CDR3 DNA: TGTGCCAGCAGCTTAGGCGGGGGCCAATATGAGCAGTTCTTC; CDR3 protein: CASSLGGGQYEQFF
V gene: TRBV6-6; J gene: TRBJ2-3; D gene: NA; clone size: once; CDR3 DNA: TGTGCCAGCAATCGTGGATACACAGATACGCAGTATTTT; CDR3 protein: CASNRGYTDTQYF
V gene: TRBV5-1; J gene: TRBJ2-1; D gene: NA; clone size: many; CDR3 DNA: TGCGCCAGCACAGGGTCGAAAGGAAGCTCCTACAATGAGCAGTTCTTC; CDR3 protein: CASTGSKGSSYNEQFF
V gene: TRBV15; J gene: TRBJ2-6; D gene: NA; clone size: many; CDR3 DNA: TGTGCCACCAGCAGAGATGGATTCTCTGGGGCCAACGTCCTGACTTTC; CDR3 protein: CATSRDGFSGANVLTF
V gene: TRBV12-3/TRBV12-4; J gene: TRBJ2-4; D gene: TRBD2; clone size: many; CDR3 DNA: TGTGCCAGCAGCGGACTAGCTATGAACATTCAGTACTTC; CDR3 protein: CASSGLAMNIQYF
V gene: TRBV7-6; J gene: TRBJ2-1; D gene: TRBD2; clone size: many; CDR3 DNA: TGTGCCAGCAGCTCCGGGACTAGTCGACATGAGCAGTTCTTC; CDR3 protein: CASSSGTSRHEQFF
V gene: TRBV7-7; J gene: TRBJ2-2; D gene: NA; clone size: many; CDR3 DNA: TGTGCTAGCAGCTTATCTCAAGCGGGCGCGAACACCGGGGAGCTGTTTTTT; CDR3 protein: CASSLSQAGANTGELFF
V gene: TRBV7-7; J gene: TRBJ2-1; D gene: TRBD1; clone size: many; CDR3 DNA: TGTGCTAGCAGCTTAGCGAGGGGGCCCCATGAGCAGTTCTTC; CDR3 protein: CASSLARGPHEQFF
V gene: TRBV19; J gene: TRBJ2-7; D gene: TRBD2; clone size: many; CDR3 DNA: TGTGCCAGTAGTCTCAATGGCGGGGGGTTCTACGAGCAGTACTTC; CDR3 protein: CASSLNGGGFYEQYF
V gene: TRBV5-1; J gene: TRBJ2-5; D gene: NA; clone size: many; CDR3 DNA: TGCGCCAGCAGCTTGGCCGGGAGACCCACCGAGGAGACCCAGTACTTC; CDR3 protein: CASSLAGRPTEETQYF
V gene: TRBV23-1; J gene: TRBJ2-7; D gene: NA; clone size: few; CDR3 DNA: TGCGCCAGCAGTCCCTCTAGGTGGAATAAGTACGAGCAGTACTTC; CDR3 protein: CASSPSRWNKYEQYF
V gene: TRBV2; J gene: TRBJ2-3; D gene: NA; clone size: many; CDR3 DNA: TGTGCCAGCAGTTCGGGGATGACGCAGTATTTT; CDR3 protein: CASSSGMTQYF
V gene: TRBV24-1; J gene: TRBJ2-7; D gene: TRBD1; clone size: many; CDR3 DNA: TGTGCCACCAGTCAGACAGGGGATTTTCACGAGCAGTACTTC; CDR3 protein: CATSQTGDFHEQYF
V gene: TRBV6-5; J gene: TRBJ2-5; D gene: NA; clone size: many; CDR3 DNA: TGTGCCAGCAGTTGGATGTCGGGAGAGACCCAGTACTTC; CDR3 protein: CASSWMSGETQYF
V gene: TRBV5-1; J gene: TRBJ2-1; D gene: NA; clone size: medium-sized; CDR3 DNA: TGCGCCAGCAGCCGGCCAGGGACCTACAATGAGCAGTTCTTC; CDR3 protein: CASSRPGTYNEQFF
V gene: TRBV2; J gene: TRBJ1-3; D gene: NA; clone size: many; CDR3 DNA: TGTGCCAGAAAGGGGTCTGGAAACACCATATATTTT; CDR3 protein: CARKGSGNTIYF
V gene: TRBV20-1; J gene: TRBJ2-1; D gene: NA; clone size: many; CDR3 DNA: TGCAGTGCTAGAGATCGGCCCGGGGGCCCTAAGTGGGAGACAAATGAGCAGTTCTTC; CDR3 protein: CSARDRPGGPKWETNEQFF
V gene: TRBV12-3/TRBV12-4; J gene: TRBJ2-7; D gene: TRBD1; clone size: many; CDR3 DNA: TGTGCCAGCAGTACACTAACCGGGACAGGGTCATACGAGCAGTACTTC; CDR3 protein: CASSTLTGTGSYEQYF
V gene: TRBV19; J gene: TRBJ2-2; D gene: TRBD1; clone size: many; CDR3 DNA: TGTGCCAGTATCCAACAGGGGCCGGGCACCGGGGAGCTGTTTTTT; CDR3 protein: CASIQQGPGTGELFF